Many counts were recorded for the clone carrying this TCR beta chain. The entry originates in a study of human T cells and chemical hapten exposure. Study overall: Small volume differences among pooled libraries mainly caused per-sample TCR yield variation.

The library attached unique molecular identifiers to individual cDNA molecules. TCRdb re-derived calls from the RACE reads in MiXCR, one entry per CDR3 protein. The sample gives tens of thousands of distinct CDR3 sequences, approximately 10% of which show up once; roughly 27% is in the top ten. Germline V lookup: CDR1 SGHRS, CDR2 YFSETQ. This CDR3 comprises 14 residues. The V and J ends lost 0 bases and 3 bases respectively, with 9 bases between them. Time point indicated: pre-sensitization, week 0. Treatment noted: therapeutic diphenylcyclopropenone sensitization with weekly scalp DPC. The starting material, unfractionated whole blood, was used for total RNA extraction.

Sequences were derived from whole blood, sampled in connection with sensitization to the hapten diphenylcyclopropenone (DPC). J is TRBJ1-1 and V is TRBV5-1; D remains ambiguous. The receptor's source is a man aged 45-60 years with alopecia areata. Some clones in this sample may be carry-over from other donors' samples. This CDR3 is CASSLVNRDTEAFF. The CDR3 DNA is TGCGCCAGCAGCTTGGTGAATAGGGACACTGAAGCTTTCTTT.